These 24 T cell receptor beta chains originate from one sample sequenced in a study of blood T cell repertoires in COVID-19. Sequenced by immunoSEQ multiplex PCR; TCRdb stores in-frame clones only, minus some. The data contain over 130,000 clones, 85% of them singletons. Sequenced: peripheral blood. These receptor sequences come from a man in his forties or fifties with acute or convalescent COVID-19.

The J gene is TRBJ1-4, the V gene TRBV19; 9 bases align to TRBD1. Germline CDR1 is LNHDA and CDR2 is SQIVND (reference sequence). The CDR3 runs 19 residues. Trimming at V came to 5 bases and at J to 0 bases, leaving 13 bases not matched to a gene. The CDR3 DNA reads TGTGCCAGTAGTCCGGGACAGGGCTACATTTACGCAACTAATGAAAAACTGTTTTTT. As protein: CASSPGQGYIYATNEKLFF.

This rearrangement joins TRBV5-1 to TRBJ1-1, with 10 nucleotides matching TRBD1. Germline CDR1 is SGHRS and CDR2 is YFSETQ. This CDR3 region has 14 residues. V trimming: 0 bases; J trimming: 4 bases; junction bases outside the gene matches: 0. The CDR3 region has the DNA TGCGCCAGCAGCTTGGGGGACAGGGGCACTGAAGCTTTCTTT. It yields the protein CASSLGDRGTEAFF.

The chain combines TRBV11-2 with TRBJ1-1; no definite D call. V lost 2 bases and J 0 bases, leaving 7 bases between the germline ends. The CDR3 consists of 14 residues. Germline V gene sequence: CDR1 SGHAT, CDR2 FQNNGV. The CDR3 protein is CASSLLQMNTEAFF. The DNA for the CDR3 is TGTGCCAGCAGCTTATTACAGATGAACACTGAAGCTTTCTTT.

This clone is a singleton in its sample. The chain combines TRBV3-1 (or the pseudogene TRBV3-2) with TRBJ2-7; 7 nucleotides align to TRBD2. V dropped 4 bases and J dropped 3; count of bases not matched to a gene: 3. The CDR3 is 13 residues long. Germline CDR1 LGHDT, CDR2 YNNKEL (reference sequence). The CDR3 protein is CASSPAGDYEQYF. The CDR3, as DNA: TGTGCCAGCAGCCCGGCGGGGGACTACGAGCAGTACTTC.

The rearrangement joins TRBV2 to TRBJ1-4; D is undetermined. V lost 4 bases, J lost 0 bases, and 9 bases lay in between. Germline V gene data show CDR1 as SNHLY and CDR2 as FYNNEI. The CDR3 is 15 residues long. As DNA, the CDR3 is TGTGCCAGCAGTGGAGAGGGAGCAACTAATGAAAAACTGTTTTTT. Its protein is CASSGEGATNEKLFF.

This sequence joins TRBV12-3 or TRBV12-4 and TRBJ2-7; TRBD2 is a possible D gene (6 bases). The germline V and J ends were trimmed by 6 bases and 7 bases, with 16 bases remaining between them. This CDR3 region has 13 residues. The CDR3 region is CASRTVEGREQYF. In DNA form, the CDR3 reads TGTGCCAGCAGAACCGTGGAGGGTCGAGAGCAGTACTTC.

V and J are TRBV6-1 and TRBJ1-6; 8 bases line up with TRBD1. Germline V gives CDR1 MNHNS, CDR2 SASEGT. The CDR3 has 16 amino acids. V shed 1 base and J 9 bases; nucleotides not matched to a gene: 8. In nucleotides, the CDR3 is TGTGCCAGCAGTGAAGTGGGGACAGGCCTAGGTTCACCCCTCCACTTT. Encoded protein: CASSEVGTGLGSPLHF.

This clone was found a few times. The chain recombines TRBV6-5 with TRBJ1-4, with TRBD1 matching over 7 bases. The CDR3 loop spans 14 amino acids. The trim removed 8 bases at V and 5 bases at J, leaving 8 bases unmatched. The germline V gene encodes CDR1 MNHEY and CDR2 SVGAGI. Here the CDR3 reads CASHPGQQNEKLFF. The CDR3 bases are TGTGCCAGCCATCCGGGACAGCAGAATGAAAAACTGTTTTTT.

The chain links TRBV5-1 to TRBJ2-2; 9 nucleotides match TRBD2. Trimming cost V 2 bases and J 1 base; bases outside gene matches: 6. The CDR3 loop spans 17 amino acids. Germline V lookup: CDR1 SGHRS, CDR2 YFSETQ. The CDR3 DNA is TGCGCCAGCAGCTTTAGTAGCGGGGGTGAGAACACCGGGGAGCTGTTTTTT. The encoded protein is CASSFSSGGENTGELFF.

This chain joins TRBV20-1 and TRBJ2-1; a weak D match, TRBD2 (6 bases). This CDR3 comprises 14 residues. Trimming cost V 3 bases and J 2 bases, with 11 bases left between them. Germline V gene lookup returns CDR1 DFQATT and CDR2 SNEGSKA (reference sequence). CDR3 region: CSASRLGTYNEQFF. CDR3 nucleotide sequence: TGCAGTGCTAGTAGACTAGGGACCTACAATGAGCAGTTCTTC.

This clone came up once. The gene calls are TRBV11-3 and TRBJ2-1; tentative D call: TRBD1 (6 bases). Per the germline V gene, CDR1 is SGHNT and CDR2 is YENEEA. The germline V and J ends were trimmed by 1 base and 10 bases, with 8 bases remaining between them. The CDR3 length is 12 residues. The CDR3 DNA is TGTGCCAGCAGCTTAGTAGGGACAGAGCAGTTCTTC. It translates to CASSLVGTEQFF.

This chain connects TRBV4-1 to TRBJ2-7, with TRBD1 identical over 8 bases. V shed 4 bases and J 1 base; nucleotides not matched to a gene: 6. Germline V gives CDR1 MGHRA, CDR2 YSYEKL. This CDR3 comprises 15 residues. For the CDR3, the DNA is TGCGCCAGCAGCCTGACTACAGGGGGGTCCTACGAGCAGTACTTC. This gives the protein CASSLTTGGSYEQYF.

V gene TRBV11-3 combines with J gene TRBJ2-5; the D gene is possibly TRBD2 (6 bases). The CDR3 is made up of 16 amino acids. Deletions cut 2 bases from V and 4 bases from J, with 17 bases between. CDR1 and CDR2 from the germline V gene are SGHNT and YENEEA. CDR3 DNA sequence: TGTGCCAGCAGCTTACGTACTAGCACCAGCGGAGAGACCCAGTACTTC. Its translation: CASSLRTSTSGETQYF.

The table lists this clone with a count of one. The chain is built from TRBV3-1 (or the pseudogene TRBV3-2) and TRBJ2-7; D gene uncertain. The CDR3 loop spans 13 amino acids. Trimming stripped 9 bases from V and 4 bases from J, with 16 bases between. Germline V lookup: CDR1 LGHDT, CDR2 YNNKEL (reference sequence). Here the CDR3 reads CASSRSIAYEQYF. Here the CDR3 DNA reads TGTGCCAGTTCTCGAAGCATAGCATACGAGCAGTACTTC.

The CDR3 reads CASRDRSARDTEAFF. The CDR3 coding sequence is TGTGCCAGCAGGGACAGGAGCGCTCGGGACACTGAAGCTTTCTTT. The chain joins TRBV6-6 to TRBJ1-1; TRBD1 matches 7 bases. Germline V CDR1 and CDR2: MNHNY, SVGAGI (reference sequence). This CDR3 comprises 15 residues. The trim removed 6 bases at V and 3 bases at J, leaving 10 bases unmatched.

The chain links TRBV4-1 to TRBJ2-5; 7 bases line up with TRBD1. This CDR3 has 16 residues. Germline V CDR1 and CDR2: MGHRA, YSYEKL. With 5 bases clipped from V and 6 bases from J, the junction kept 15 bases outside the gene matches. Here the CDR3 reads CASSVRDGTVGKTQYF. DNA for the CDR3: TGCGCCAGCAGCGTACGAGACGGGACAGTTGGGAAGACCCAGTACTTC.

V is TRBV10-3 and J is TRBJ2-7; 9 bases map to TRBD1. The germline V gene has CDR1 ENHRY and CDR2 SYGVKD. CDR3 size: 17 residues. After removal of 3 bases from V and 5 bases from J, the junction contained 14 bases not matched to a gene. This CDR3 reads CAISDGGKTGGRDEQYF. As DNA, the CDR3 is TGTGCCATCAGTGATGGAGGGAAGACAGGGGGTAGGGACGAGCAGTACTTC.

The chain carries TRBV11-2 and TRBJ1-1; 8 nucleotides agree with TRBD1. Germline V gives CDR1 SGHAT, CDR2 FQNNGV. This CDR3 spans 12 amino acids. The ends lost 3 bases at V and 7 bases at J; junction bases unmatched: 1. The DNA of the CDR3 is TGTGCCAGCAGCTTCGACAGGGGTGAAGCTTTCTTT. This codes for CASSFDRGEAFF.

V gene TRBV10-3 combines with J gene TRBJ2-1; D unresolved. This CDR3 comprises 13 residues. The ends were cut back, 7 bases at V and 1 base at J, with 8 bases in the middle. The germline V gene has CDR1 ENHRY and CDR2 SYGVKD. The CDR3 loop reads CAINGRSYNEQFF. The CDR3 DNA reads as TGTGCCATCAATGGCAGGTCCTACAATGAGCAGTTCTTC.

The gene calls are TRBV11-3 and TRBJ1-2; a weak D match, TRBD1 (5 bases). CDR1 and CDR2 from the germline V gene are SGHNT and YENEEA. V shed 3 bases and J shed 2 bases, with 16 bases lying between them. The CDR3 runs to 16 residues. Written as DNA, the CDR3 is TGTGCCAGCAGCTTTTCACAGGCCCAACCCAACTATGGCTACACCTTC. Translated, it gives CASSFSQAQPNYGYTF.

The CDR3 protein is CASSLQGNEQYF. In DNA, the CDR3 is TGTGCCAGCAGTCTACAGGGTAACGAGCAGTACTTC. The rearrangement links TRBV6-5 to TRBJ2-7; D possibly corresponds to TRBD1 (6 bases). CDR1 MNHEY and CDR2 SVGAGI come from the germline V gene. Trimming pared 5 bases from V and 5 bases from J, leaving 10 bases between. The CDR3 sequence is 12 residues long.

This clone was seen a handful of times. The chain links TRBV7-8 to TRBJ1-3; D gene unclear. The germline CDR1 and CDR2 sequences are SGHVS and FQNEAQ. This CDR3 comprises 14 residues. The V end was cut by 4 bases, the J end by 0 bases, with 7 bases between. The CDR3 spells CASSSYSSGNTIYF. CDR3 nucleotide sequence: TGTGCCAGCAGCTCATATAGCTCTGGAAACACCATATATTTT.

This chain joins TRBV6-6 and TRBJ1-2, with D perhaps TRBD1 (6 bases). Between the trimmed V and J ends, which lost 5 bases and 0 bases, there was a span of 13 bases. The CDR3 has 15 amino acids. CDR1 and CDR2 from the germline V gene are MNHNY and SVGAGI (reference sequence). CDR3 sequence: CASSNRVGANYGYTF. CDR3 nucleotides: TGTGCCAGCAGTAACAGGGTGGGGGCTAACTATGGCTACACCTTC.

CDR3 in amino acids: CASSRDSTNEKLFF. The CDR3 coding sequence is TGTGCCAGCAGCCGCGACAGCACTAATGAAAAACTGTTTTTT. The chain employs TRBV11-1 and TRBJ1-4; D might be TRBD1 (5 bases). This CDR3 region has 14 residues. V lost 5 bases, J lost 2 bases, and 9 bases lay in between. Germline loops: CDR1 SGHAT, CDR2 FQDESV (reference sequence).